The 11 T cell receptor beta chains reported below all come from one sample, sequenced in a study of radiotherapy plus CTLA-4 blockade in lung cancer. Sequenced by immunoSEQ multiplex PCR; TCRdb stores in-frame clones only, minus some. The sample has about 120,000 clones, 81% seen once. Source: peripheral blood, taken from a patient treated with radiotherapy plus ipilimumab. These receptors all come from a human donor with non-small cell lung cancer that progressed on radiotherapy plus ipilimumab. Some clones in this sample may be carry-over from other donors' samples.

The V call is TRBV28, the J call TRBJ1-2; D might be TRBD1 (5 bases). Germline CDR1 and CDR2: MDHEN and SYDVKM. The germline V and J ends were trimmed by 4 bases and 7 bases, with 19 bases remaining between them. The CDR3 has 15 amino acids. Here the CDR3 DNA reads TGTGCCAGCAGTTCATTTGGGGGAACGGTGGGTGGCTACACCTTC. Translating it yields CASSSFGGTVGGYTF.

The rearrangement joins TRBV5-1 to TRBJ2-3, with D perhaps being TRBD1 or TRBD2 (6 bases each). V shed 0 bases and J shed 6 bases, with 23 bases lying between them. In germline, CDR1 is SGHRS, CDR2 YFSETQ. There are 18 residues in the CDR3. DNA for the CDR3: TGCGCCAGCAGCTTGGGCATAGGGGGGTCAGAGTTGAGGGATACGCAGTATTTT. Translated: CASSLGIGGSELRDTQYF.

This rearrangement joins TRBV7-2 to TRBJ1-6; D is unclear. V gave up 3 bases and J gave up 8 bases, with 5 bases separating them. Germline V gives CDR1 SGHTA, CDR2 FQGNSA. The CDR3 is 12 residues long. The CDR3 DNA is TGTGCCAGCAGCTTCATTTATTCACCCCTCCACTTT. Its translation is CASSFIYSPLHF.

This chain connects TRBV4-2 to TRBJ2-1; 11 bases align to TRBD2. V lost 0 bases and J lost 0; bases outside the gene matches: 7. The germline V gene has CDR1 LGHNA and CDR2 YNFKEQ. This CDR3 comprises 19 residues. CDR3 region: CASSQEFLAGGGSYNEQFF. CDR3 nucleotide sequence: TGTGCCAGCAGCCAAGAGTTTCTAGCGGGGGGCGGCTCCTACAATGAGCAGTTCTTC.

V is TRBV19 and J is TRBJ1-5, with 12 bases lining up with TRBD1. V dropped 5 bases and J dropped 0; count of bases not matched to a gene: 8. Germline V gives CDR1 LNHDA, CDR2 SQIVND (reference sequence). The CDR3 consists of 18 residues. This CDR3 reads CASSYPGQGAYSNQPQHF. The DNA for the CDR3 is TGTGCCAGTAGTTACCCGGGACAGGGGGCGTATAGCAATCAGCCCCAGCATTTT.

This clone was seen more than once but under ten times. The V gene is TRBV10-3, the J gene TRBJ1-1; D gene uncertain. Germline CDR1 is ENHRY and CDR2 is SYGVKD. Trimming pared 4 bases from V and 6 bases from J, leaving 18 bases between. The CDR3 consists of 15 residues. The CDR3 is CAISGPVLGSAEAFF. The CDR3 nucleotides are TGTGCCATCAGTGGTCCGGTTTTGGGGAGCGCTGAAGCTTTCTTT.

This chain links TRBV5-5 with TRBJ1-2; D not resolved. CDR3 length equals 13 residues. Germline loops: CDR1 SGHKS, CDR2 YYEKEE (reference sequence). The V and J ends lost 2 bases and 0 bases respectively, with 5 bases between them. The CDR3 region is CASSFQANYGYTF. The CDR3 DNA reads TGTGCCAGCAGCTTTCAGGCTAACTATGGCTACACCTTC.

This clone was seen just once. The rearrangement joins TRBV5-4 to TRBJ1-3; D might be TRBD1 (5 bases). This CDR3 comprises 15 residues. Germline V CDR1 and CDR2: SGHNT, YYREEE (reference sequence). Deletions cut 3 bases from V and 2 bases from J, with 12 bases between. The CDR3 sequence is CASSSLQEAGNTIYF. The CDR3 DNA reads TGTGCCAGCAGCTCGTTACAGGAGGCTGGAAACACCATATATTTT. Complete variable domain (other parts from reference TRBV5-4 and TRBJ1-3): ETGVTQSPTHLIKTRGQQVTLRCSSQSGHNTVSWYQQALGQGPQFIFQYYREEENGRGNFPPRFSGLQFPNYSSELNVNALELDDSALYLCASSSLQEAGNTIYFGEGSWLTVV.

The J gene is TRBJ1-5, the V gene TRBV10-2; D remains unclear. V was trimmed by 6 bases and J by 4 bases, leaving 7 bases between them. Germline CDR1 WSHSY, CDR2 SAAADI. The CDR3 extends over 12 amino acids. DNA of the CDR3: TGCGCCAGCAGAGATTGGAATCAGCCCCAGCATTTT. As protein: CASRDWNQPQHF.

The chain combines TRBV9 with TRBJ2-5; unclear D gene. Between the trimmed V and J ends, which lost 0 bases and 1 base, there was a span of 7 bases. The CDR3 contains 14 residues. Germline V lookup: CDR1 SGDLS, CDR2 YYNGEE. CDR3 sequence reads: CASSVANTQETQYF. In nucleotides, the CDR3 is TGTGCCAGCAGCGTAGCCAACACCCAAGAGACCCAGTACTTC.

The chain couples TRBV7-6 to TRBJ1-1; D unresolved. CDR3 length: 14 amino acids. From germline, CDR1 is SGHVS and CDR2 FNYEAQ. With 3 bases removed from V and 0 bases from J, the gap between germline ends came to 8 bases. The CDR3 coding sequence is TGTGCCAGCAGCTTGGATGACATGAACACTGAAGCTTTCTTT. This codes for CASSLDDMNTEAFF.